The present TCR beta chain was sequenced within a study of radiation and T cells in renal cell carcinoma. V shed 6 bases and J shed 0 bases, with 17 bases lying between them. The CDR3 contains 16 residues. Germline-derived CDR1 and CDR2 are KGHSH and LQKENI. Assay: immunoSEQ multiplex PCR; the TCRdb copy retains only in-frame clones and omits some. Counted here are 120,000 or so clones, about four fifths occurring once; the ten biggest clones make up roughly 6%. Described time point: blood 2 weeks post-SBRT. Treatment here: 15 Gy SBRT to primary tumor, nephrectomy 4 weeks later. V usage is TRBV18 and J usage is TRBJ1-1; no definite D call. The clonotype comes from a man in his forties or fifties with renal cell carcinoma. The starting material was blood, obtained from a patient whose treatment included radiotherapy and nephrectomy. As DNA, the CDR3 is TGTGCCAGCTCGAAACCCTCGGGAGGTGTGAACACTGAAGCTTTCTTT. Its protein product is CASSKPSGGVNTEAFF.